This T cell receptor beta chain comes out of a study of blood T cell repertoires in COVID-19. The method was immunoSEQ multiplex PCR; TCRdb's version includes in-frame clones alone and lacks a portion of them. This repertoire shows 200,000 to 250,000 clones, about 76% found once; its top ten account for around 9.3%. Cohort allocation depended upon clinical history that participants reported. Germline V CDR1 and CDR2: SEHNR, FQNEAQ (reference sequence). The CDR3 consists of 14 residues. V was pared by 4 bases and J by 7 bases, with 7 bases of the junction left unmatched. The specimen was PBMCs or T cells enriched from blood (not recorded which). This chain links TRBV7-9 with TRBJ1-2, with 9 bases matching TRBD1. The sequence derives from a woman in her forties or fifties with acute COVID-19. The CDR3 coding sequence is TGTGCCAGCAGCTACACAGGGGGCGCGGGTGGCTACACCTTC. It yields the protein CASSYTGGAGGYTF.